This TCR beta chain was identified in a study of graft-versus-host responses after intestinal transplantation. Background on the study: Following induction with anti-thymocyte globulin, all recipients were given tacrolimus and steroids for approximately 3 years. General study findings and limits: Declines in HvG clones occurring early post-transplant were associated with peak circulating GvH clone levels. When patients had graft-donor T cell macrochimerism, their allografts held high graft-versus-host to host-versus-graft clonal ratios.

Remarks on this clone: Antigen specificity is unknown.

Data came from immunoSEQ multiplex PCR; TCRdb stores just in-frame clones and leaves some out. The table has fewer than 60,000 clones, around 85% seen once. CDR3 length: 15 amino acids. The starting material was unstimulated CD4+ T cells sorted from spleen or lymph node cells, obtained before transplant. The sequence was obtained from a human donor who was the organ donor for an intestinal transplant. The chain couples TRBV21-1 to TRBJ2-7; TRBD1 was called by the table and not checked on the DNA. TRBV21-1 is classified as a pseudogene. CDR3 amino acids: CASSKFFRVSYEQYF. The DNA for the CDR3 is TGTGCCAGCAGCAAATTCTTCAGGGTCTCCTACGAGCAGTACTTC.